Below, 19 T cell receptor beta chains from the same sample are listed, as sequenced in a study of T cell changes during pregnancy in multiple sclerosis. Sequencing was performed with immunoSEQ multiplex PCR; in TCRdb, only in-frame clones are kept and a portion is missing. This sample has under 50,000 clones, with 93% found just once. Sequenced material: CD8+ T cells from peripheral blood mononuclear cells, taken after pregnancy. Receptors were obtained from a female donor with multiple sclerosis, enrolled in a pregnancy study.

The V and J genes are TRBV5-4 and TRBJ2-5; 7 bases agree with TRBD1. Unmatched junction bases numbered 3, after V lost 4 bases and J lost 0 bases. Germline V lookup: CDR1 SGHNT, CDR2 YYREEE (reference sequence). The CDR3 spans 14 residues. CDR3: CASSRDSNQETQYF. DNA for the CDR3: TGTGCCAGCAGCCGGGACAGTAACCAAGAGACCCAGTACTTC. The full variable domain, with the rest looked up from reference TRBV5-4 and TRBJ2-5, is ETGVTQSPTHLIKTRGQQVTLRCSSQSGHNTVSWYQQALGQGPQFIFQYYREEENGRGNFPPRFSGLQFPNYSSELNVNALELDDSALYLCASSRDSNQETQYFGPGTRLLVL.

The chain joins TRBV7-9 to TRBJ1-1; D gene uncertain. Trimming took off 2 bases at V and 1 base at J, with 11 bases between the two ends. The CDR3 is made up of 15 amino acids. Germline values: CDR1 SEHNR, CDR2 FQNEAQ (reference sequence). The DNA for the CDR3 is TGTGCCAGCAGCTTATCCGCATCAGGGAACACTGAAGCTTTCTTT. Translation: CASSLSASGNTEAFF. Complete variable domain (other parts from reference TRBV7-9 and TRBJ1-1): DTGVSQNPRHKITKRGQNVTFRCDPISEHNRLYWYRQTLGQGPEFLTYFQNEAQLEKSRLLSDRFSAERPKGSFSTLEIQRTEQGDSAMYLCASSLSASGNTEAFFGQGTRLTVV.

In the case of this clone: Its ends do not fully match the called genes, so a read error is possible. The same CDR3 can be traced to other DNA sequences in this sample. The chain uses TRBV7-9 and TRBJ2-3; 8 nucleotides agree with TRBD1. This CDR3 comprises 15 residues. Germline V lookup: CDR1 SEHNR, CDR2 FQNEAQ (reference sequence). The CDR3 here is CASSLGTGHTDTQYF. The CDR3 DNA follows: TGTGCCAGCAGTTTAGGGACAGGCCACACAGATACGCAGTATTTT.

The chain uses TRBV5-4 and TRBJ2-5, with 12 bases that match TRBD1. V gave up 1 base and J gave up 9 bases; unmatched junction bases: 10. Germline-derived CDR1 and CDR2 are SGHNT and YYREEE (reference sequence). The CDR3 covers 16 residues. The CDR3 protein is CASSLLGTGGDKAQYF. CDR3 DNA sequence: TGTGCCAGCAGCTTGTTAGGGACAGGGGGCGACAAGGCCCAGTACTTC.

This clone was recorded once. The gene calls are TRBV7-9 and TRBJ2-2; 7 positions match TRBD2. Germline CDR1 reads SEHNR; CDR2 reads FQNEAQ (reference sequence). There are 14 residues in the CDR3. The junction had 5 bases not matched to a gene; V was cut back by 4 bases and J by 6 bases. This CDR3 reads CASSSGLIAGELFF. The CDR3 DNA follows: TGTGCCAGCAGCTCGGGACTAATAGCCGGGGAGCTGTTTTTT.

J is TRBJ2-3 and V is TRBV30; 7 bases match TRBD1. Germline V gene lookup returns CDR1 GTSNPN and CDR2 SVGIG (reference sequence). With V trimmed by 2 bases and J by 5 bases, 10 bases remained unmatched. CDR3 length: 15 residues. The CDR3 DNA sequence: TGTGCCTGGAGTCCCGGGACAGCCCACGGAGATACGCAGTATTTT. It codes for CAWSPGTAHGDTQYF.

The chain has TRBV27 and TRBJ1-1; 9 bases are a match to TRBD1. Germline CDR1 is MNHEY and CDR2 is SMNVEV (reference sequence). J was trimmed by 8 bases and V by 4 bases; bases with no gene match: 8. This CDR3 spans 14 amino acids. CDR3 sequence (DNA): TGTGCCAGCAGTTCTCCGGGACAGGGAAGGGAAGCTTTCTTT. Residues: CASSSPGQGREAFF.

The chain employs TRBV5-4 and TRBJ1-1; no reliable D call. Germline-derived CDR1 and CDR2 are SGHNT and YYREEE (reference sequence). V dropped 0 bases and J dropped 1 base, with 10 bases sitting between them. This CDR3 has 15 residues. The CDR3 here is CASSLGGEGNTEAFF. The CDR3 nucleotides are TGTGCCAGCAGCTTGGGCGGGGAGGGGAACACTGAAGCTTTCTTT.

The chain carries TRBV4-2 and TRBJ2-5; 7 bases match TRBD1. CDR3 length: 14 residues. Trimming at V came to 5 bases and at J to 0 bases, leaving 3 bases not matched to a gene. Looked up from germline, CDR1 is LGHNA and CDR2 is YNFKEQ. The CDR3 sequence is CASSDDRDQETQYF. Written as DNA, the CDR3 is TGTGCCAGCAGCGATGACAGGGACCAAGAGACCCAGTACTTC.

The chain employs TRBV7-9 and TRBJ2-2; possible D gene TRBD2, 6 bases. The CDR3 totals 14 residues. Trimming took off 3 bases at V and 7 bases at J, with 12 bases between the two ends. Germline lookup yields CDR1 SEHNR and CDR2 FQNEAQ (reference sequence). CDR3 loop: CASSFLIGSGELFF. CDR3 nucleotide sequence: TGTGCCAGCAGCTTCCTTATCGGGAGCGGGGAGCTGTTTTTT.

The gene calls are TRBV7-8 and TRBJ2-2; D unclear. Germline V gene sequence: CDR1 SGHVS, CDR2 FQNEAQ. This CDR3 spans 16 amino acids. Trimming removed 3 bases from V and 2 bases from J, with 13 bases in between. This chain's CDR3 is CASSFFGRRNTGELFF. The CDR3 bases are TGTGCCAGCAGCTTTTTTGGCAGGCGAAACACCGGGGAGCTGTTTTTT.

J is TRBJ2-7 and V is TRBV5-4; TRBD2 matches 7 bases. V shed 3 bases, J shed 5 bases, and the junction held 8 bases outside the gene matches. CDR1 and CDR2 from the germline V gene are SGHNT and YYREEE (reference sequence). This CDR3 contains 14 residues. CDR3 protein: CASSSAGYGHEQYF. CDR3 bases: TGTGCCAGCAGCTCAGCGGGGTACGGGCACGAGCAGTACTTC.

Only a few counts were recorded for this clone. V is TRBV7-8 and J is TRBJ1-2; tentative D call: TRBD1 (5 bases). Germline V gene lookup returns CDR1 SGHVS and CDR2 FQNEAQ. Trimming removed 2 bases at V and 6 bases at J, with 16 bases between. CDR3 length equals 15 residues. The DNA of the CDR3 is TGTGCCAGCAGCTTACTAATCCAGGGAGGGGATGGCTACACCTTC. It translates to CASSLLIQGGDGYTF.

This clone was observed a single time. J is TRBJ2-3 and V is TRBV21-1; the tabulated D call, TRBD1, remains unverified against the DNA. TRBV21-1 is noted as a pseudogene. CDR3 length: 16 residues. The CDR3 bases are TGTGCCAGCAGCAAAGTAGAGAGTCAGGGCACAGATACGCAGTATTTT. This translates into CASSKVESQGTDTQYF.

This clone was counted at least ten times. V gene TRBV6-1 combines with J gene TRBJ1-2; perhaps TRBD1 as D (6 bases). Deletions cut 2 bases from V and 6 bases from J, with 16 bases between. Germline values: CDR1 MNHNS, CDR2 SASEGT. The CDR3 runs 15 residues. The CDR3 DNA is TGTGCCAGCAGTGAATATGGGGCAGGGGTTGATGGCTACACCTTC. Its translation: CASSEYGAGVDGYTF.

The chain combines TRBV7-9 with TRBJ1-1, with TRBD1 as a possible D gene (6 bases). Germline CDR1 SEHNR, CDR2 FQNEAQ (reference sequence). Trimming shortened V by 0 bases and J by 6 bases, and 17 bases separated the two germline ends. CDR3 length: 16 amino acids. Written as DNA, the CDR3 is TGTGCCAGCAGCTTAGCTACAGGGAGTGCGATCGCTGAAGCTTTCTTT. It codes for CASSLATGSAIAEAFF.

The rearrangement links TRBV11-3 to TRBJ2-5; D possibly corresponds to TRBD1 (6 bases). The germline gives CDR1 SGHNT, CDR2 YENEEA. The CDR3 runs to 13 residues. V lost 1 base to trimming and J lost 4 bases, with 7 bases between them. The CDR3 DNA reads TGTGCCAGCAGCTTAGGAGGGGGAGAGACCCAGTACTTC. This gives the protein CASSLGGGETQYF. Supplemented by reference TRBV11-3 and TRBJ2-5, the full variable domain reads EAGVVQSPRYKIIEKKQPVAFWCNPISGHNTLYWYLQNLGQGPELLIRYENEEAVDDSQLPKDRFSAERLKGVDSTLKIQPAELGDSAVYLCASSLGGGETQYFGPGTRLLVL.

This sequence joins TRBV5-8 and TRBJ1-2; D unresolved. Germline CDR1 and CDR2: SGHTS and YDEGEE. V was shortened by 4 bases and J by 5 bases, with 12 bases between the two germline ends. The CDR3 runs to 13 residues. CDR3 DNA sequence: TGTGCCAGCAGCGGAGCAGCGATATATGGCTACACCTTC. This sequence encodes CASSGAAIYGYTF.

This chain uses TRBV18 with TRBJ1-1, with TRBD1 as a possible D gene (6 bases). The CDR3 covers 14 residues. Germline CDR1 KGHSH, CDR2 LQKENI. Trimming took 4 bases from V and 4 from J, leaving 13 bases between them. DNA of the CDR3: TGTGCCAGCTCACGACAGGCTGCGAGCACTGAAGCTTTCTTT. Translated, it gives CASSRQAASTEAFF.